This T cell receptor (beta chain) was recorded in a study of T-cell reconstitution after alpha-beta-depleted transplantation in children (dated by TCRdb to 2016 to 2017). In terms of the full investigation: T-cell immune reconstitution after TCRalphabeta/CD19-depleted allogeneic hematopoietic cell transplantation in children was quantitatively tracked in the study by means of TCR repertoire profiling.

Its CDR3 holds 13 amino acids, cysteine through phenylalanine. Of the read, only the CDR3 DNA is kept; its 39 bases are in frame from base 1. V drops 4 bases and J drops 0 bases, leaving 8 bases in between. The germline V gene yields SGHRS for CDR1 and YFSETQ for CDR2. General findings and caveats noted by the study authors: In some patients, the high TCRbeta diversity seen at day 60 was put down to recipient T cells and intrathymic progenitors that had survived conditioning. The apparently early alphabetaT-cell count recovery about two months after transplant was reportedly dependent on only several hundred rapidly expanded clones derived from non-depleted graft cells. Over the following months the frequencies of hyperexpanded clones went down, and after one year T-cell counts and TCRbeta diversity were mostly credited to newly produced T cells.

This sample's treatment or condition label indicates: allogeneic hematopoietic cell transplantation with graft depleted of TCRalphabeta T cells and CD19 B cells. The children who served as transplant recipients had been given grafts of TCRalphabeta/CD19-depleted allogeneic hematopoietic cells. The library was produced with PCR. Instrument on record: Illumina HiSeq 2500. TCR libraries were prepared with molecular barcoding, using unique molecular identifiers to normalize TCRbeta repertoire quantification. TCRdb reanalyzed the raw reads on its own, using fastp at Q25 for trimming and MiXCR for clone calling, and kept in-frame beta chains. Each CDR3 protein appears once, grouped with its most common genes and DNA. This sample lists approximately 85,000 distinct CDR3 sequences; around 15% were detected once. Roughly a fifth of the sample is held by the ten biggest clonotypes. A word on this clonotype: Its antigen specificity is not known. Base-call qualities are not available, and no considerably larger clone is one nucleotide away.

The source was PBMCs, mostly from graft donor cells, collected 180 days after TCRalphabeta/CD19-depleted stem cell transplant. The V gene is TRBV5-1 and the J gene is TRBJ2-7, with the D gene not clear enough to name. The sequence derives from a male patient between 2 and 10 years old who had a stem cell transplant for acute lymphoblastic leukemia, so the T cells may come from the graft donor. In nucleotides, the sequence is TGCGCCAGCAGCGGGGTACCCTCCTACGAGCAGTACTTC. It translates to CASSGVPSYEQYF.